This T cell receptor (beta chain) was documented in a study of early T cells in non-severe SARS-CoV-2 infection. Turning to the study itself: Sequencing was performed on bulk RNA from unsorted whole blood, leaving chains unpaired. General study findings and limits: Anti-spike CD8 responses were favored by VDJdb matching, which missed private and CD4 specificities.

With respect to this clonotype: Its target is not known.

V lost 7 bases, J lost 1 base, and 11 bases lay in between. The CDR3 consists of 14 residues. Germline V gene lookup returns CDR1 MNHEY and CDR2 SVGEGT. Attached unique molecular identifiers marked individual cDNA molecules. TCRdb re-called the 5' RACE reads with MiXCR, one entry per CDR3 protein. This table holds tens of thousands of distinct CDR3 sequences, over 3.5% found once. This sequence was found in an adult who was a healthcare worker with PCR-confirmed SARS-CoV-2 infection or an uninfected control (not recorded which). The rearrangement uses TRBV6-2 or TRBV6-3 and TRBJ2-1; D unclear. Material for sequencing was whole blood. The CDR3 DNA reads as TGTGCCAGCACCACCCCAGCGTCCTACAATGAGCAGTTCTTC. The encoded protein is CASTTPASYNEQFF.